This TCR beta chain was sequenced for a study of cytomegalovirus exposure and HLA in healthy donors. The PCR contained 60 Vbeta and 13 Jbeta primers. Data came from immunoSEQ multiplex PCR; TCRdb stores just in-frame clones and leaves some out. This sample yields 140,000 or so clones, of which 75% to 80% are seen a single time; less than 2% belongs to the top ten. Regarding the study as a whole: As was reported, the classifier diagnosed cytomegalovirus status with high specificity and sensitivity. In an earlier analysis, productive rearrangement rates for most beta V segments clustered near 87% or 30%.

Turning to this clone: No antigen is known for it.

Per the germline V gene, CDR1 is SNHLY and CDR2 is FYNNEI. Trimming removed 6 bases from V and 3 bases from J, with 13 bases in between. The CDR3 runs to 14 residues. The sequence was obtained from a woman in her twenties or thirties in good health and CMV-seronegative. The chain recombines TRBV2 with TRBJ2-3; TRBD1 might be the D (6 bases). Material for sequencing was PBMCs. The CDR3 nucleotides read TGTGCCAGCAGGAGACAGGTGGGGACAGATACGCAGTATTTT. The encoded protein is CASRRQVGTDTQYF. The whole variable domain, remainder taken from reference TRBV2 and TRBJ2-3, is EPEVTQTPSHQVTQMGQEVILRCVPISNHLYFYWYRQILGQKVEFLVSFYNNEISEKSEIFDDQFSVERPDGSNFTLKIRSTKLEDSAMYFCASRRQVGTDTQYFGPGTRLTVL.